This T cell receptor beta chain appears in the sequencing data of a study of shared clonotypes between healthy human individuals. Study details: The donor group consisted of two women and three men, aged 18 to 49.

Concerning this clone itself: Its specificity is not known.

Only in-frame clones appear in the TCRdb table, and some are missing; sequencing was by immunoSEQ multiplex PCR. The table shows about 2.2 million clones, with 93% occurring only once. CDR3 length: 13 residues. Deletions cut 4 bases from V and 5 bases from J, with 9 bases between. Germline CDR1 is SGDLS and CDR2 is YYNGEE. The study's findings and limits: Even with large depth, rarefaction showed that sorted-subset sequencing was incomplete. What naive subsets generally showed was a larger estimated richness than memory subsets showed.

CD8 cells classed as naive were CD45RO-negative and positively selected for CCR7, excluding terminally differentiated effector memory CD45RA+ cells. There were only Caucasian adults among the donors, and all lived in Nashville, Tennessee. The sequenced sample was naive CD8+ T cells from PBMCs. This chain joins TRBV9 and TRBJ2-2; the D gene is possibly TRBD2 (5 bases). The receptor's source is a man aged 18 to 30 in good health. Some clones in this sample may be carry-over from other donors' samples. CDR3: CASSPLVTGELFF. The DNA of the CDR3 is TGTGCCAGCAGCCCACTAGTTACCGGGGAGCTGTTTTTT.